This is a list of T cell receptor beta chains from one sample in a study of blood T cell repertoires in COVID-19. Generated by immunoSEQ multiplex PCR, the TCRdb table keeps only in-frame clones and is missing some. The repertoire consists of 180,000 or so clones, with approximately 83% occurring once and the leading ten covering around 7%. Sequencing input: PBMCs or T cells enriched from blood (not recorded which). These receptors originate from a man aged 35 to 55 who had recovered from COVID-19. Both conserved end residues are part of each CDR3. A D gene is named only where the DNA matches it firmly. Size is omitted from some rows. Given values are once, few, many or a class for expanded clones.

V gene: TRBV9
D gene: .
clone size: .
J gene: TRBJ2-2
CDR3 DNA: TGTGCCAGCAGCGTAGTGGCCGAGGCCGGGGAGCTGTTTTTT
CDR3 protein: CASSVVAEAGELFF

V gene: TRBV24-1
D gene: .
clone size: .
J gene: TRBJ2-3
CDR3 DNA: TGTGCCACCAGTGATCCCGGGGGCACAGATACGCAGTATTTT
CDR3 protein: CATSDPGGTDTQYF

V gene: TRBV19
D gene: .
clone size: .
J gene: TRBJ1-2
CDR3 DNA: TGTGCCAGTAGTATAGATAGGGGCCGGGGGGCCCATGGCTACACCTTC
CDR3 protein: CASSIDRGRGAHGYTF

V gene: TRBV6-5
D gene: TRBD1
clone size: .
J gene: TRBJ2-2
CDR3 DNA: TGTGCCAGCAGGGGACAGGGGATGACCGGGGAGCTGTTTTTT
CDR3 protein: CASRGQGMTGELFF

V gene: TRBV27
D gene: .
clone size: .
J gene: TRBJ2-2
CDR3 DNA: TGTGCCAGCAGTTTTTTCTATGCAGCGAGGAACACCGGGGAGCTGTTTTTT
CDR3 protein: CASSFFYAARNTGELFF

V gene: TRBV6-5
D gene: TRBD1
clone size: few
J gene: TRBJ2-1
CDR3 DNA: TGTGCCAGCAGAGACAGGGGCATGTACAATGAGCAGTTCTTC
CDR3 protein: CASRDRGMYNEQFF

V gene: TRBV9
D gene: .
clone size: .
J gene: TRBJ1-1
CDR3 DNA: TGTGCCAGCAGCGTAGCTCCCGCGTCCGACACTGAAGCTTTCTTT
CDR3 protein: CASSVAPASDTEAFF

V gene: TRBV4-2
D gene: .
clone size: .
J gene: TRBJ2-1
CDR3 DNA: TGTGCCAGCAGCCAAAGGGGAGGCAGAGACAATGAGCAGTTCTTC
CDR3 protein: CASSQRGGRDNEQFF

V gene: TRBV5-1
D gene: .
clone size: .
J gene: TRBJ1-4
CDR3 DNA: TGCGCCAGCAGCTTGGCTGGCAGGGGAGAAAAACTGTTTTTT
CDR3 protein: CASSLAGRGEKLFF

V gene: TRBV7-9
D gene: TRBD1
clone size: .
J gene: TRBJ2-4
CDR3 DNA: TGTGCCAGCAGCTTTGGGACAGGGGTAGCGAACATTCAGTACTTC
CDR3 protein: CASSFGTGVANIQYF

V gene: TRBV5-4
D gene: TRBD2
clone size: once
J gene: TRBJ2-1
CDR3 DNA: TGTGCCAGCAGCTCCGGGAGGGATGAGCAGTTCTTC
CDR3 protein: CASSSGRDEQFF

V gene: TRBV14
D gene: TRBD2
clone size: .
J gene: TRBJ2-7
CDR3 DNA: TGTGCCAGCAGCCAAGGACTAGCGCCTTACGAGCAGTACTTC
CDR3 protein: CASSQGLAPYEQYF

V gene: TRBV27
D gene: TRBD1
clone size: once
J gene: TRBJ1-5
CDR3 DNA: TGTGCCAGCAGTAGAGACAGGGTTAGCAATCAGCCCCAGCATTTT
CDR3 protein: CASSRDRVSNQPQHF

V gene: TRBV11-2
D gene: TRBD1
clone size: few
J gene: TRBJ1-2
CDR3 DNA: TGTGCCAGCGAGGGATCCGGGACAGAGGGGAAAGGCTACACCTTC
CDR3 protein: CASEGSGTEGKGYTF

V gene: TRBV9
D gene: TRBD1
clone size: .
J gene: TRBJ2-7
CDR3 DNA: TGTGCCAGCAGCGTACAGTCAGGGGGCTACTACGAGCAGTACTTC
CDR3 protein: CASSVQSGGYYEQYF

V gene: TRBV29-1
D gene: TRBD1
clone size: .
J gene: TRBJ2-7
CDR3 DNA: TGCAGCGCCAGGACAGGGGGCACCTACGAGCAGTACTTC
CDR3 protein: CSARTGGTYEQYF

V gene: TRBV7-9
D gene: .
clone size: few
J gene: TRBJ1-1
CDR3 DNA: TGTGCCAGCAGCACATGGTCGGGGGCTGAAGCTTTCTTT
CDR3 protein: CASSTWSGAEAFF

V gene: TRBV5-6
D gene: TRBD2
clone size: .
J gene: TRBJ2-5
CDR3 DNA: TGTGCCAGCAGCTTCGGGGGGTCCAATCAAGAGACCCAGTACTTC
CDR3 protein: CASSFGGSNQETQYF

V gene: TRBV21-1
D gene: .
clone size: few
J gene: TRBJ2-2
CDR3 DNA: TGTGCCAGCAGCCCAAGAATGAGTACGAACACCGGGGAGCTGTTTTTT
CDR3 protein: CASSPRMSTNTGELFF

V gene: TRBV30
D gene: TRBD1
clone size: once
J gene: TRBJ1-3
CDR3 DNA: TGTGCCTGGAAGAAGGGGGCGCTTGTTGGAAACACCATATATTTT
CDR3 protein: CAWKKGALVGNTIYF

V gene: TRBV2
D gene: TRBD2
clone size: .
J gene: TRBJ2-5
CDR3 DNA: TGTGCCAGCATTGGGGCGGCGGGGGGAAGGGAGACCCAGTACTTC
CDR3 protein: CASIGAAGGRETQYF

V gene: TRBV30
D gene: .
clone size: .
J gene: TRBJ1-2
CDR3 DNA: TGTGCCTGGAGTTTAGGGAGGTTCTATGGCTACACCTTC
CDR3 protein: CAWSLGRFYGYTF

V gene: TRBV6-5
D gene: .
clone size: .
J gene: TRBJ1-1
CDR3 DNA: TGTGCCAGCAGTACCCTAGGGGGAACTGAAGCTTTCTTT
CDR3 protein: CASSTLGGTEAFF

V gene: TRBV19
D gene: .
clone size: .
J gene: TRBJ1-2
CDR3 DNA: TGTGCCAGTAAGCAGACAGACCAAAACTATGGCTACACCTTC
CDR3 protein: CASKQTDQNYGYTF

V gene: TRBV12-3/TRBV12-4
D gene: .
clone size: .
J gene: TRBJ2-1
CDR3 DNA: TGTGCCAGCAGTTTATCGAGTGACAATGAGCAGTTCTTC
CDR3 protein: CASSLSSDNEQFF

V gene: TRBV5-1
D gene: TRBD1
clone size: .
J gene: TRBJ1-4
CDR3 DNA: TGCGCCAGCAGCTATCGACAGGGGAGTGAAAAACTGTTTTTT
CDR3 protein: CASSYRQGSEKLFF

V gene: TRBV10-2
D gene: TRBD1
clone size: .
J gene: TRBJ1-3
CDR3 DNA: TGCGCCAGCAGTGACCCCGGGACAGGGTCTGGAAACACCATATATTTT
CDR3 protein: CASSDPGTGSGNTIYF

V gene: TRBV7-8
D gene: .
clone size: .
J gene: TRBJ1-6
CDR3 DNA: TGTGCCAGCAGCTTAGCTTTGGGGGGGAGGTCACCCCTCCACTTT
CDR3 protein: CASSLALGGRSPLHF